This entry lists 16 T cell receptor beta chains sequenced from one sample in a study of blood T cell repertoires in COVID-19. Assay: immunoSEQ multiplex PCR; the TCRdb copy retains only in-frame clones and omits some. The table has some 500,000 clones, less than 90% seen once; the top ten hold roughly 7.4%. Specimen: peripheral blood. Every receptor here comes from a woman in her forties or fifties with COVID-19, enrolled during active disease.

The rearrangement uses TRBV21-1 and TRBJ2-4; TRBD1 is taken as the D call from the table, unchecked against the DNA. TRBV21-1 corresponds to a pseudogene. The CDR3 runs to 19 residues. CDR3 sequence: CASSNRWTTGFASWDIQYF. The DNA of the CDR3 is TGTGCCAGCAGCAATAGGTGGACGACAGGGTTCGCGTCCTGGGACATTCAGTACTTC.

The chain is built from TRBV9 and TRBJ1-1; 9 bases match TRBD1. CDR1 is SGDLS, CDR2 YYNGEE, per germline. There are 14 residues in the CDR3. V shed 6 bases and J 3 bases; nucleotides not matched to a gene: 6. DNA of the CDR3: TGTGCCAGCACCCCTGGACAGGGGTACACTGAAGCTTTCTTT. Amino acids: CASTPGQGYTEAFF.

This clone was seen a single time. CDR3 protein: CASSPDRVGVTDTQYF. DNA for the CDR3: TGTGCCAGCAGCCCCGACAGGGTGGGCGTCACAGATACGCAGTATTTT. The rearrangement joins TRBV11-2 to TRBJ2-3; TRBD1 agrees at 7 bases. CDR3 length equals 16 residues. J lost 2 bases, V lost 5 bases, and 10 bases had no gene match. The germline gives CDR1 SGHAT, CDR2 FQNNGV.

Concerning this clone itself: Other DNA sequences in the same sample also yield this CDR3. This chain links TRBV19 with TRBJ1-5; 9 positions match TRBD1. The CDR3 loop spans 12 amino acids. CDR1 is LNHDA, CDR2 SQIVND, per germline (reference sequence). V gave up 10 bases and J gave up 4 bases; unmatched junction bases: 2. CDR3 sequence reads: CATGQGNQPQHF. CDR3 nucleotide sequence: TGTGCCACCGGACAGGGGAATCAGCCCCAGCATTTT.

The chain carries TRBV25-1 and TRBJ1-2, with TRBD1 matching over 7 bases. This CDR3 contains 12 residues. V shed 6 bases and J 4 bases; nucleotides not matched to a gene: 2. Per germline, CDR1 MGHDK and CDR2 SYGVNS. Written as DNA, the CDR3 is TGTGCCAGCAGAGGGACAGTCTATGGCTACACCTTC. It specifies CASRGTVYGYTF.

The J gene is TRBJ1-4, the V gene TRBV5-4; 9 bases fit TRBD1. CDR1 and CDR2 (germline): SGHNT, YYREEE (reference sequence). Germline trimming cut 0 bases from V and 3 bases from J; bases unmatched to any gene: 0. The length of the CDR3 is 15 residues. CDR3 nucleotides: TGTGCCAGCAGCTTGGGGACAGGGGCTAATGAAAAACTGTTTTTT. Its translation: CASSLGTGANEKLFF. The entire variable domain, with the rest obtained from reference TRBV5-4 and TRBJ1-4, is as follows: ETGVTQSPTHLIKTRGQQVTLRCSSQSGHNTVSWYQQALGQGPQFIFQYYREEENGRGNFPPRFSGLQFPNYSSELNVNALELDDSALYLCASSLGTGANEKLFFGSGTQLSVL.

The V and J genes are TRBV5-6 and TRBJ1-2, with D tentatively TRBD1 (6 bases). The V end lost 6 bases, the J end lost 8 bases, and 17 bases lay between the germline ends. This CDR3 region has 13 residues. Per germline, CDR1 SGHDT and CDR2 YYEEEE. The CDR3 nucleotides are TGTGCCAGCAACTACCCGTCGAGGGGGGGCTACACCTTC. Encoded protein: CASNYPSRGGYTF.

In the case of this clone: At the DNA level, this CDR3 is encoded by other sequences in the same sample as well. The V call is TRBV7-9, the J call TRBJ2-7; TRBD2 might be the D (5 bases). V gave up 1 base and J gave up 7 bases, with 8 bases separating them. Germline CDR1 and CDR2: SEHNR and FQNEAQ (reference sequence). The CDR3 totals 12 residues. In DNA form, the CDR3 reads TGTGCCAGCAGCTTAGGGACGGGGGAGCAGTACTTC. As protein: CASSLGTGEQYF.

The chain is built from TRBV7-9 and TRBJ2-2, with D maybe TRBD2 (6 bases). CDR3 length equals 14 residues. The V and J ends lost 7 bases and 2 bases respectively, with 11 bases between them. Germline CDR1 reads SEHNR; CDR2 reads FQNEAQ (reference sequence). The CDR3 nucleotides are TGTGCCAGCACCACTACTAGCAACACCGGGGAGCTGTTTTTT. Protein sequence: CASTTTSNTGELFF.

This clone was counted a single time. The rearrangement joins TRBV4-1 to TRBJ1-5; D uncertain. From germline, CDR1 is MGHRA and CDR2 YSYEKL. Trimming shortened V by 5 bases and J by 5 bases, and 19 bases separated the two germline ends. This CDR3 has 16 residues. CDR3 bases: TGCGCCAGCAGCTCGATTCTAGATCGGCGGTATCAGCCCCAGCATTTT. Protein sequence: CASSSILDRRYQPQHF.

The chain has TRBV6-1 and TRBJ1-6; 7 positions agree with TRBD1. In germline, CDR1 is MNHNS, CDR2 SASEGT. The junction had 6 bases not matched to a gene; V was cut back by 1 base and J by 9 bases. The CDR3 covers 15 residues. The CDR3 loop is CASSEGRGKGSPLHF. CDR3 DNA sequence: TGTGCCAGCAGTGAAGGCAGGGGGAAAGGTTCACCCCTCCACTTT.

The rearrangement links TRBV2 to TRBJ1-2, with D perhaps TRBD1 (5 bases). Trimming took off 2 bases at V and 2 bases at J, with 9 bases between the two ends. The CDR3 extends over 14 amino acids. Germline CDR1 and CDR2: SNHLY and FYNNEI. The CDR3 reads CASSEWAGNYGYTF. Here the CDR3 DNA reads TGTGCCAGCAGTGAATGGGCAGGGAACTATGGCTACACCTTC. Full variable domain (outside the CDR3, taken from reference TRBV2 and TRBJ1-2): EPEVTQTPSHQVTQMGQEVILRCVPISNHLYFYWYRQILGQKVEFLVSFYNNEISEKSEIFDDQFSVERPDGSNFTLKIRSTKLEDSAMYFCASSEWAGNYGYTFGSGTRLTVV.

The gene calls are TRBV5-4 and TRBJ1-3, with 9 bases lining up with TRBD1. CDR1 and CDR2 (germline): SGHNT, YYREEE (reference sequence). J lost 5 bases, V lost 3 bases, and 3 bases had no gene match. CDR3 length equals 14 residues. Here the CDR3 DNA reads TGTGCCAGCAGCTCGACAGGGGGAAGAAACACCATATATTTT. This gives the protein CASSSTGGRNTIYF.

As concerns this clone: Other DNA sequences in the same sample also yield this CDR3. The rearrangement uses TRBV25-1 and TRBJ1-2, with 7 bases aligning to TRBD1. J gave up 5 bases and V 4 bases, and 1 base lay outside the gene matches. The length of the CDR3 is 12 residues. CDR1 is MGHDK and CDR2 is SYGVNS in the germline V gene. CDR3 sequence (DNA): TGTGCCAGCAGTGCAGGGGGGTATGGCTACACCTTC. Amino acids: CASSAGGYGYTF.

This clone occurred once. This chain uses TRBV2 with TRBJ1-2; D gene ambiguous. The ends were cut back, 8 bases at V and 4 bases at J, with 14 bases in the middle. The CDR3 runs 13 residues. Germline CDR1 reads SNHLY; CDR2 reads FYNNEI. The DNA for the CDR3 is TGTGCCAGCGGAGGGATAGACGCCTATGGCTACACCTTC. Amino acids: CASGGIDAYGYTF.

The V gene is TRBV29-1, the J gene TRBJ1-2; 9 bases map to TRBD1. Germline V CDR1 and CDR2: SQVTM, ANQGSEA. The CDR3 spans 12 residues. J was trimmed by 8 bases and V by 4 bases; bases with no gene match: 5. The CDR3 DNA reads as TGCAGCGTTGGCACAGGGGGCGGCGGCTACACCTTC. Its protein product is CSVGTGGGGYTF.